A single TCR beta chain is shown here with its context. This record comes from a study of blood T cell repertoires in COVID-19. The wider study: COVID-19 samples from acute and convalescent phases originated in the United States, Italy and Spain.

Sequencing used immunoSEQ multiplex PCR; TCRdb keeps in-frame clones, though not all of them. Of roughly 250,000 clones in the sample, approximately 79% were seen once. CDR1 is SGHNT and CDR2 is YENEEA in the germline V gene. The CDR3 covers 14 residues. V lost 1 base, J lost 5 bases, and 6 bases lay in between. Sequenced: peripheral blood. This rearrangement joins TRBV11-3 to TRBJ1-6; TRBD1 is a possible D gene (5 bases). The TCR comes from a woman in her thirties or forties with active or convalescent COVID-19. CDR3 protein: CASSLGQNNSPLHF. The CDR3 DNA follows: TGTGCCAGCAGCTTAGGACAGAATAATTCACCCCTCCACTTT.